This T cell receptor beta chain appears in the sequencing data of a study of graft-versus-host responses after intestinal transplantation. Whole-study findings and limits: Recipient marrow contained GvH clones, some of which appeared first in ileum or blood.

The table came from immunoSEQ multiplex PCR; TCRdb's copy has only in-frame clones and leaves some out. The data show 140,000 or so clones, about nine tenths seen once. This CDR3 is 14 amino acids long. Germline values: CDR1 GTSNPN, CDR2 SVGIG (reference sequence). Trimming took 4 bases from V and 5 from J, leaving 17 bases between them. On this clone itself: What it binds is not known.

V and J are TRBV30 and TRBJ2-5, with D possibly TRBD1 on 5 matching bases. Here the sequenced sample was unstimulated CD4+ T cells sorted from spleen or lymph node cells, taken before intestinal transplant. This clonotype was sampled from a human donor who received an intestinal transplant. The CDR3 protein is CAWKVRTFGETQYF. The CDR3 DNA is TGTGCCTGGAAAGTGCGGACATTTGGGGAGACCCAGTACTTC.